This TCR beta chain was observed in a study of identical twins (dated by TCRdb to 2016 to 2017). Describing the broader study: TCR alpha and beta repertoires from monozygotic twins, unrelated adults of various ages and cord blood were deep-sequenced to test whether fetal clonotypes persist. To rule out contamination, the twin experiments were replicated at different times with different library preparation protocols.

V is cut by 8 bases and J by 2 bases, and the space between the germline ends is 13 bases. According to the germline V gene (reference sequence), CDR1 reads MNHEY and CDR2 reads SMNVEV. The CDR3 contains 13 residues, cysteine and phenylalanine counted. Solely the CDR3 DNA is kept, with 39 bases framed from the first base. Library method: 5' RACE. The instrument was an Illumina HiSeq 2000. Template switching added a universal primer binding site, and the final cDNA carried a unique molecular identifier that allowed TCR cDNA molecules to be counted accurately. First-strand cDNA for TCR alpha and beta chains was synthesized from specific primers in the conserved constant-segment region. To control for contamination, every cDNA library was double barcoded, receiving both a SMART-Mk sample barcode and Illumina barcodes. TruSeq adapter sequences along with Illumina sample barcodes were introduced in two successive PCR steps. The TCR alpha and beta cDNA libraries were sequenced on the Illumina HiSeq platform using custom primers. On the authors' methods: MiGEC was used to process raw reads and extract unique molecular identifiers, and MiXCR was used to find CDR3 positions. For each individual, recombination models were inferred using an EM algorithm with the repgenHMM and IGoR tools. Shared clonotypes were analyzed with the tcR package in R, and sharing was normalized by the product of cloneset sizes. To study raw recombination free of thymic and clonal selection effects, out-of-frame nonproductive sequences were analyzed. In TCRdb, the public reads were trimmed at Q25 with fastp and aligned with MiXCR, with productive beta chains retained. Each entry is one CDR3 protein sequence, shown with its most common DNA and genes. The V and J calls follow TCRdb's processing rather than the paper's. This sample has roughly 750,000 distinct CDR3 sequences in its table, and less than 25% of those were observed once. The ten largest clonotypes hold 4% to 4.5% of the sample.

Only healthy Caucasian donors were included. Three pairs of female monozygotic twins, all aged 18 to 29 years, made up the twin cohort. Peripheral blood mononuclear cells were the source from which RNA for the TCR libraries was isolated. Results the study describes overall, beyond this receptor: Invariant T cells such as MAIT and iNKT could partly confound zero-insertion analyses, although diverse VJ usage argued against such confounding for most clonotypes. Compared with coincidental sharing between unrelated individuals, out-of-frame TCR alpha sequences shared between twins showed an excess of sequences with low generation probability. Out-of-frame TCR alpha sharing in monozygotic twins was systematically underestimated by recombination models, whereas sharing between unrelated individuals was in agreement with the recombination models. In beta out-of-frame sequences, excess twin sharing was weaker, because having fewer shared sequences lowered the signal-to-noise ratio. Because the same donors could not be followed over many years, conclusions were based on cross-sectional statistical analysis. Fewer insertions were carried by abundant cord blood beta clonotypes; a weaker similar trend was observed in young adult naive repertoires, while no such trend was observed in memory repertoires.

Comments on this clonotype: No cognate antigen has been identified for it. There are no base qualities to consult, and no much larger clone falls within one base.

The same sample was also studied in work on T cells expressing NK-cell markers. Taken from the second paper: In sorted CD3+CD56+NKG2C+, CD3+CD56+NKG2C- and CD3+CD56-NKG2C+ T-cell subsets from 8 or 9 donors, TCR beta-chain repertoires were profiled. Seven of the eight sequenced donors were HCMV-seropositive and one was HCMV-seronegative. To restrict sorting to alphabetaTCR-expressing T cells, an anti-gammadeltaTCR antibody was added in several experiments. For 5 or 6 donors, the dominant CD3+CD56+NKG2C+ clonotypes were among the top 10 CD8+ clonotypes and accounted for about 1.0-7.0% of CD8+ T cells. Those dominant clonotypes were again the most abundant among CD3+CD56-NKG2C+ cells in several donors, at about 25-60.1%. Whether the expanded NKG2C-expressing T cell clones were specific for HCMV antigens was left unclear. The eight sequenced donors were randomly selected healthy volunteers, three men and five women. HCMV serostatus was determined by detecting HCMV-specific IgG in serum with a commercial ELISA kit. For five to seven donors, bulk peripheral blood T-cell repertoires were also sequenced from unsorted PBMC. MIGEC was used to demultiplex reads and group reads by UMI, and MiTCR was used to assemble and quantify clonotypes. To exclude erroneous sequences, only TCR cDNA sequences supported by at least two reads were retained. The tcR package was used for downstream repertoire analysis, and clonotypes were matched between fractions using CDR3 nucleotide sequence together with V segment. VDJmatch was used to annotate antigen specificity against VDJdb, with one amino acid substitution in CDR3 permitted.

The source is a woman aged 18-29 years in good health. The V and J genes are TRBV27 and TRBJ2-7, with a weak D call of TRBD1 (6 bases match). The sample consisted of PBMCs. The CDR3 in this case is CASRRQATYEQYF. The base sequence is TGTGCCAGCCGTCGACAGGCCACCTACGAGCAGTACTTC.